This T cell receptor (beta chain) was captured by sequencing in a study of tumor and adjacent non-tumor tissue in lung cancer. This clonotype was seen at least ten times. This CDR3 is 14 amino acids long. Germline V gives CDR1 SGHNT, CDR2 YYREEE (reference sequence). V lost 1 base, J lost 10 bases, and 15 bases lay in between. The template was RNA from unsorted bulk tissue. More than 3 cm separated this lung sample from the edge of the tumor. Donors were chemotherapy-naive, newly diagnosed lung cancer surgical patients in China, August–late 2014. TCRbeta libraries were built with three rounds of nested PCR, modified from ARM-PCR. MiXCR was run by TCRdb on the multiplex PCR reads, yielding one entry per CDR3 protein. The sample carries roughly 90,000 distinct CDR3 sequences, around 76% recorded once.

The V call is TRBV5-4, the J call TRBJ2-1, with D possibly being TRBD2 (5 bases). Source material: distant non-tumor lung tissue. This sequence was found in a woman in her forties or fifties with non-small cell lung cancer. The CDR3 protein is CASSLPLERSEQFF. The DNA for the CDR3 is TGTGCCAGCAGCTTGCCGCTAGAGCGGTCCGAGCAGTTCTTC.